This note documents a single T cell receptor beta chain sequence. This record belongs to a study of blood T cell repertoires in COVID-19. TCRdb's table, derived via immunoSEQ multiplex PCR, lists solely in-frame clones and lacks some. The table records around 190,000 clones, 70% to 85% of them present only once. Sequenced: peripheral blood. The clonotype originates from a woman aged 45 to 65 with acute or convalescent COVID-19.

The CDR3 is CASRERTSGRGTGELFF. The CDR3 DNA reads TGTGCCAGCAGGGAGAGGACTAGCGGGAGAGGCACCGGGGAGCTGTTTTTT. The V gene is TRBV5-8, the J gene TRBJ2-2; the match to TRBD2 covers 13 bases. This CDR3 region has 17 residues. With V trimmed by 5 bases and J by 4 bases, 8 bases remained unmatched. Looked up from germline, CDR1 is SGHTS and CDR2 is YDEGEE.